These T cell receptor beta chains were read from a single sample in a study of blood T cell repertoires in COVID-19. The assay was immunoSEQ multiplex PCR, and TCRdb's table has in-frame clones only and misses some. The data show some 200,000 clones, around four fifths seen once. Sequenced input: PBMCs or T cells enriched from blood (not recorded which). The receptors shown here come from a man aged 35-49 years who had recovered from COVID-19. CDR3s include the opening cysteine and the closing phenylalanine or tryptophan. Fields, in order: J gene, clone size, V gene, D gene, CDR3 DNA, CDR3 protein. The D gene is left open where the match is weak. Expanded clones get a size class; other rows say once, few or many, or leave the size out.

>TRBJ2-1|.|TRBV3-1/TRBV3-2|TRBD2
TGTGCCAGCAGCCGACACCCCGGGACTAGCGTCTACAATGAGCAGTTCTTC
CASSRHPGTSVYNEQFF
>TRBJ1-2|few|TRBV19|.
TGTGCCAGTAGTATAGGACAGGAGATTGGCTACACCTTC
CASSIGQEIGYTF
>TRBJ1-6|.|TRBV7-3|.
TGTGCCAGCAGCTTGGACAGTCGGGCTTCACCCCTCCACTTT
CASSLDSRASPLHF
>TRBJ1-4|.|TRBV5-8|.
TGTGCCAGCAGCTTGCGGCGGGCAAATGAAAAACTGTTTTTT
CASSLRRANEKLFF
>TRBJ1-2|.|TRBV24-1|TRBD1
TGTGCCACCAGTGATTTTAACAGGGGGCAAGGCTACACCTTC
CATSDFNRGQGYTF
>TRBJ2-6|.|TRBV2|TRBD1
TGTGCCAGCAGGCCTGACAGGGTCGGGGCCAACGTCCTGACTTTC
CASRPDRVGANVLTF
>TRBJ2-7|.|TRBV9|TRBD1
TGTGCCAGCAGCGGAGAGGTAGGGGACAGCCCCTACGAGCAGTACTTC
CASSGEVGDSPYEQYF
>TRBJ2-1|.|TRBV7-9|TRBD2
TGTGCCAGCAGCTTAATATCCGGGACTACTTCGTTCTTC
CASSLISGTTSFF
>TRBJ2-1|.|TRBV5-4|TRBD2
TGTGCCAGCAGCCTAGCGGGAATATACAATGAGCAGTTCTTC
CASSLAGIYNEQFF
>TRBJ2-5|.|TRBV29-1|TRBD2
TGCAGCGTTTCGACTAGCGGAGGAATAGAGACCCAGTACTTC
CSVSTSGGIETQYF
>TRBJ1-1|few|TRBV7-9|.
TGTGCCAGCAGCCCCCGAGGCAGGGCTAGAGCTTTCTTT
CASSPRGRARAFF
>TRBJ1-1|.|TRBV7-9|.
TGTGCCAGCAGCAAAGACAGGTTGGGAACTGAAGCTTTCTTT
CASSKDRLGTEAFF
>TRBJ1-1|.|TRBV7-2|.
TGTGCCAGCAGCCCCAGGGTCGCGAACACTGAAGCTTTCTTT
CASSPRVANTEAFF
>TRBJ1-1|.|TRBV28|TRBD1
TGTGCCAGCAGCCGCGGGACAGGGGGACTAGACACTGAAGCTTTCTTT
CASSRGTGGLDTEAFF
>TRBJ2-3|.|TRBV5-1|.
TGCGCCAGCAGCCCACCCGAGGGATTTAGCACAGATACGCAGTATTTT
CASSPPEGFSTDTQYF
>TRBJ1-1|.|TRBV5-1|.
TGCGCCAGCAGCCCGGGGGAGGGAGGGGACACTGAAGCTTTCTTT
CASSPGEGGDTEAFF
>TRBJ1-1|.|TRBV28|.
TGTGCCAGCAGTCCCACGGGGGAGGGGCGGAACACTGAAGCTTTCTTT
CASSPTGEGRNTEAFF
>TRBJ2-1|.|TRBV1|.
TGCACCAGCAGCCAAGTTAGGGACAGGGGTGGTGAGCAGTTCTTC
CTSSQVRDRGGEQFF
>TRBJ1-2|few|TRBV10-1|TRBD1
TGCGCCAGCAGCTCGGGACAGGAGGGAAGTGGCTACACCTTC
CASSSGQEGSGYTF
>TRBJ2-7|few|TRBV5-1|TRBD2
TGCGCCAGCAGCTTGGTACTAGCGGGAGGTAGGGAATACGAGCAGTACTTC
CASSLVLAGGREYEQYF
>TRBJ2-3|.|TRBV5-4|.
TGTGCCAGCAGCTTGGCCCGGAAGACTAGCACAGATACGCAGTATTTT
CASSLARKTSTDTQYF
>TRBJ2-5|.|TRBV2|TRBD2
TGTGCCAGCAGACGGGAGGCGACCCAGTACTTC
CASRREATQYF